The following is a T cell receptor (beta chain) sequence with its context. Its antigen is unknown. The data stem from a study of T cells after yellow fever vaccination. Study results and caveats: Re-detected after boosting: most primary clones, around 96% of CD4 and less than 90% of CD8.

CDR3 length equals 14 residues. Germline CDR1 is SQVTM and CDR2 is ANQGSEA. The junction had 9 bases not matched to a gene; V was cut back by 5 bases and J by 4 bases. TCRdb used MiXCR to reprocess the 5' RACE reads, holding one entry per CDR3 protein. Of 350,000 to 550,000 distinct CDR3 sequences listed, roughly a sixth are singletons. The gene calls are TRBV29-1 and TRBJ2-5; 8 bases match TRBD1. This receptor was obtained from a man younger than 30 who received the YFV17D yellow fever vaccine. The specimen was PBMCs, collected before the yellow fever booster vaccination. The CDR3 protein is CSVRTGLVSETQYF. In DNA form, the CDR3 reads TGCAGCGTTAGGACAGGGCTGGTGTCAGAGACCCAGTACTTC.